This entry lists 27 T cell receptor beta chains sequenced from one sample in a study of human T cells and chemical hapten exposure. Sample time point: patch test 1, 2 weeks after DPC sensitization. The treatment is: therapeutic diphenylcyclopropenone sensitization with weekly scalp DPC. MiXCR, applied by TCRdb to the RACE reads, yields one record per CDR3 protein. The sample lists about 360,000 distinct CDR3 sequences; 4% to 5.5% were seen once. The sample consisted of whole blood, taken in connection with sensitization to the hapten diphenylcyclopropenone (DPC). The receptors were sampled from a woman aged 45 to 65 with alopecia areata. Some clones in this sample may be carry-over from other donors' samples.

This clonotype was counted at least ten times. The chain couples TRBV25-1 to TRBJ1-2; 7 bases map to TRBD1. This CDR3 region has 12 residues. The V segment lost 2 bases and the J segment 8 bases; nucleotides outside the gene matches: 2. CDR1 MGHDK and CDR2 SYGVNS come from the germline V gene. The CDR3 loop is CASSEQGGGYTF. CDR3 in DNA: TGTGCCAGCAGTGAACAGGGGGGAGGCTACACCTTC.

The V gene is TRBV11-2, the J gene TRBJ2-3, with 7 bases fitting TRBD2. CDR1 is SGHAT and CDR2 is FQNNGV in the germline V gene. With V trimmed by 6 bases and J by 0 bases, 12 bases remained unmatched. CDR3 length equals 17 residues. The CDR3 is CASSFTGSGISTDTQYF. CDR3 sequence (DNA): TGTGCCAGCAGTTTCACGGGGAGCGGGATTAGCACAGATACGCAGTATTTT.

This clonotype occurred many times. The V gene is TRBV29-1, the J gene TRBJ1-1, with D maybe TRBD1 (5 bases). There are 13 residues in the CDR3. The ends were cut back, 6 bases at V and 4 bases at J, with 15 bases in the middle. Germline V gives CDR1 SQVTM, CDR2 ANQGSEA. CDR3 residues: CSVQTVLSTEAFF. The CDR3 bases are TGCAGCGTACAGACAGTTTTAAGCACTGAAGCTTTCTTT.

This clonotype was detected many times. J is TRBJ2-1 and V is TRBV29-1; 10 bases agree with TRBD1. The germline gives CDR1 SQVTM, CDR2 ANQGSEA. CDR3 length: 12 residues. In nucleotides, the CDR3 is TGCACCATACGAGGGACAGGGGATGAGCAGTTCTTC. The encoded protein is CTIRGTGDEQFF.

This clonotype was picked up many times. This CDR3 reads CASRKGADTQYF. CDR3 bases: TGTGCCAGCAGAAAGGGGGCGGATACGCAGTATTTT. The chain couples TRBV7-2 to TRBJ2-3; 7 bases are a match to TRBD1. J gave up 6 bases and V 6 bases, and 3 bases lay outside the gene matches. The CDR3 is 12 residues long. Germline lookup yields CDR1 SGHTA and CDR2 FQGNSA.

This clonotype was detected ten times or more. The genes are TRBV12-3 or TRBV12-4 and TRBJ1-5; 11 bases map to TRBD1. CDR3 length: 14 residues. Trimming removed 6 bases from V and 7 bases from J; junction bases left unmatched: 5. CDR3: CASSRGTGGQPQHF. CDR3 bases: TGTGCCAGCAGCCGTGGGACAGGGGGACAGCCCCAGCATTTT.

In this sample, this clonotype turned up many times. The chain uses TRBV7-2 and TRBJ2-1; 7 bases map to TRBD2. Unmatched junction bases numbered 4, after V lost 3 bases and J lost 5 bases. Germline V gene lookup returns CDR1 SGHTA and CDR2 FQGNSA. The CDR3 has 14 residues. CDR3 region: CASSFTAGHNEQFF. CDR3 bases: TGTGCCAGCAGCTTTACAGCGGGGCACAATGAGCAGTTCTTC.

This clonotype has a handful of counts. V usage is TRBV5-1 and J usage is TRBJ1-2; 7 bases map to TRBD1. Trimming took 6 bases from V and 4 from J; bases not matched to a gene: 6. CDR1 and CDR2 from the germline V gene are SGHRS and YFSETQ. This CDR3 has 13 residues. The CDR3 nucleotides read TGCGCCAGCAAGCCAGGGGGGGTCTATGGCTACACCTTC. Amino acid sequence: CASKPGGVYGYTF.

This clonotype was seen ten or more times. The V and J genes are TRBV12-3 or TRBV12-4 and TRBJ1-5; D is unclear. Trimming took 4 bases from V and 2 from J, leaving 15 bases between them. The CDR3 has 16 amino acids. CDR3: CASSSNGIGGNQPQHF. Written as DNA, the CDR3 is TGTGCCAGCAGTTCCAATGGAATCGGAGGCAATCAGCCCCAGCATTTT.

At least ten counts were recorded for this clonotype. The chain has TRBV6-1 and TRBJ2-2, with D uncertain. From germline, CDR1 is MNHNS and CDR2 SASEGT. V was trimmed by 2 bases and J by 6 bases, leaving 10 bases between them. The CDR3 runs to 14 residues. The CDR3: CASSESWAAGELFF. The CDR3 bases are TGTGCCAGCAGTGAAAGTTGGGCGGCCGGGGAGCTGTTTTTT.

The chain carries TRBV2 and TRBJ2-4; D gene uncertain. Trimming stripped 1 base from V and 0 bases from J, with 7 bases between. CDR3 length: 15 residues. The germline gives CDR1 SNHLY, CDR2 FYNNEI. The CDR3 loop reads CASSEGQLAKNIQYF. The CDR3 DNA follows: TGTGCCAGCAGTGAAGGACAACTAGCCAAAAACATTCAGTACTTC.

This clonotype has just a few counts. This chain connects TRBV12-3 or TRBV12-4 to TRBJ2-2; possible D gene TRBD1, 5 bases. V was shortened by 3 bases and J by 0 bases, with 14 bases between the two germline ends. CDR3 size: 17 residues. CDR3 DNA sequence: TGTGCCAGCAGTTTCCAACAGACAGACGCGAACACCGGGGAGCTGTTTTTT. It is translated as CASSFQQTDANTGELFF.

This clonotype has at least ten counts. The gene calls are TRBV12-3 or TRBV12-4 and TRBJ2-1, with D maybe TRBD1 (5 bases). The length of the CDR3 is 14 residues. Between the trimmed V and J ends, which lost 6 bases and 7 bases, there was a span of 16 bases. CDR3 sequence (DNA): TGTGCCAGCAGGGCCGGGCCCAGGGAAAATGAGCAGTTCTTC. Translation gives CASRAGPRENEQFF.

This clonotype was detected only once. This chain links TRBV24-1 with TRBJ2-1; perhaps TRBD2 as D (5 bases). The V gene lost 6 bases and the J gene lost 6 bases, with 11 bases spanning the gap. The CDR3 consists of 13 residues. Germline-derived CDR1 and CDR2 are KGHDR and SFDVKD. DNA of the CDR3: TGTGCCACCAGTCACTCTACTAGCAATGAGCAGTTCTTC. Translation: CATSHSTSNEQFF.

The rearrangement links TRBV12-3 or TRBV12-4 to TRBJ1-2, with no clear D. The CDR3 is 12 amino acids. V was pared by 6 bases and J by 8 bases, with 13 bases between. CDR3: CASRWDLLGYTF. CDR3 nucleotides: TGTGCCAGCAGATGGGATCTATTAGGCTACACCTTC.

This clonotype was recorded a few times. This chain connects TRBV27 to TRBJ1-6, with D possibly being TRBD1 (5 bases). Germline assignment: CDR1 MNHEY and CDR2 SMNVEV (reference sequence). The CDR3 length is 18 residues. The ends were cut back, 2 bases at V and 3 bases at J, with 17 bases in the middle. The CDR3 sequence is CASSLGRRGQGYNSPLHF. The DNA of the CDR3 is TGTGCCAGCAGTTTAGGTCGACGTGGGCAGGGCTATAATTCACCCCTCCACTTT.

This clonotype was seen repeatedly, ten times or more. The CDR3 sequence is CASSEGALGANVLTF. CDR3 bases: TGTGCCAGCAGTGAGGGGGCGCTTGGGGCCAACGTCCTGACTTTC. The J gene is TRBJ2-6, the V gene TRBV9; TRBD1 agrees at 7 bases. CDR3 length equals 15 residues. Per germline, CDR1 SGDLS and CDR2 YYNGEE. The V and J ends lost 5 bases and 3 bases, in that order; junction bases with no gene match: 5. Full variable domain (missing parts from reference TRBV9 and TRBJ2-6): DSGVTQTPKHLITATGQRVTLRCSPRSGDLSVYWYQQSLDQGLQFLIQYYNGEERAKGNILERFSAQQFPDLHSELNLSSLELGDSALYFCASSEGALGANVLTFGAGSRLTVL.

The table lists this clonotype with many counts. The chain has TRBV7-2 and TRBJ2-5; 11 positions match TRBD1. CDR3 length equals 16 residues. Germline V CDR1 and CDR2: SGHTA, FQGNSA. J lost 4 bases, V lost 0 bases, and 4 bases had no gene match. This chain's CDR3 is CASSLAGTGGRETQYF. In DNA, the CDR3 is TGTGCCAGCAGCTTAGCTGGGACAGGGGGTCGAGAGACCCAGTACTTC.

This clonotype came up many times. This chain connects TRBV6-6 to TRBJ1-1; D might be TRBD1 (5 bases). With 5 bases removed from V and 2 bases from J, the gap between germline ends came to 15 bases. Germline V lookup: CDR1 MNHNY, CDR2 SVGAGI (reference sequence). This CDR3 spans 15 amino acids. CDR3 nucleotides: TGTGCCAGCAGTCAATACAGGAGCAGAAACACTGAAGCTTTCTTT. Translated: CASSQYRSRNTEAFF.

This clonotype was recorded many times. The J gene is TRBJ1-1, the V gene TRBV29-1, with a possible D match to TRBD1 (5 bases). V dropped 6 bases and J dropped 1 base, with 9 bases sitting between them. This CDR3 is built from 12 residues. In germline, CDR1 is SQVTM, CDR2 ANQGSEA. For the CDR3, the DNA is TGCAGCGTCGTTACAGGGAACACTGAAGCTTTCTTT. The encoded protein is CSVVTGNTEAFF.

This clonotype was counted many times. The chain's CDR3 is CASSPGETQYF. DNA for the CDR3: TGTGCCAGCAGCCCCGGGGAGACCCAGTACTTC. The chain joins TRBV7-2 to TRBJ2-5; D ambiguous. V was clipped by 5 bases and J by 5 bases, with 6 bases between them. From germline, CDR1 is SGHTA and CDR2 FQGNSA. The CDR3 sequence is 11 residues long. Based on the CDR3 plus reference TRBV7-2 and TRBJ2-5, the full variable domain is GAGVSQSPSNKVTEKGKDVELRCDPISGHTALYWYRQSLGQGLEFLIYFQGNSAPDKSGLPSDRFSAERTGGSVSTLTIQRTQQEDSAVYLCASSPGETQYFGPGTRLLVL.

This clonotype was picked up many times. This chain joins TRBV4-1 and TRBJ1-2, with D unresolved. V was cut by 1 base and J by 4 bases, with 13 bases left in between. From germline, CDR1 is MGHRA and CDR2 YSYEKL. This CDR3 region has 15 residues. CDR3: CASSQGPGGSYGYTF. The CDR3 bases are TGCGCCAGCAGCCAAGGGCCAGGCGGGAGCTATGGCTACACCTTC.

The rearrangement joins TRBV29-1 to TRBJ2-7; 9 bases are shared with TRBD1. The CDR3 extends over 12 amino acids. Germline V gene sequence: CDR1 SQVTM, CDR2 ANQGSEA. V gave up 5 bases and J gave up 2 bases; unmatched junction bases: 1. This CDR3 reads CSVYRGPYEQYF. CDR3 coding DNA: TGCAGCGTTTACAGGGGGCCCTACGAGCAGTACTTC.

This clonotype was observed a few times. The V and J genes are TRBV7-2 and TRBJ2-3; 10 bases are a match to TRBD2. V lost 6 bases, J lost 5 bases, and 14 bases stayed unmatched. Germline V gives CDR1 SGHTA, CDR2 FQGNSA. The CDR3 extends over 17 amino acids. The CDR3 sequence: CASRRKRGGPIGDTQYF. In DNA form, the CDR3 reads TGTGCCAGCAGGAGAAAGCGGGGGGGCCCGATCGGAGATACGCAGTATTTT.

This clonotype was counted between two and nine times. This chain joins TRBV23-1 and TRBJ1-5; no clear D. TRBV23-1 is given ORF status, its function remaining uncertain. Trimming removed 3 bases from V and 4 bases from J, with 10 bases in between. The CDR3 has 14 residues. CDR3 sequence reads: CASSHWVLNQPQHF. The CDR3 bases are TGCGCCAGCAGTCATTGGGTTTTGAATCAGCCCCAGCATTTT.

This clonotype showed up many times. The chain combines TRBV10-3 with TRBJ1-3; D ambiguous. The CDR3 is 17 residues long. Trimming removed 3 bases at V and 2 bases at J, with 17 bases between. Germline V gives CDR1 ENHRY, CDR2 SYGVKD. The CDR3 coding sequence is TGTGCCATCAGTGACTCAGGCCTACCCAGAGCTGGAAACACCATATATTTT. It codes for CAISDSGLPRAGNTIYF.

Many counts were recorded for this clonotype. V gene TRBV12-3 or TRBV12-4 combines with J gene TRBJ1-1, with 10 bases lining up with TRBD1. The V segment lost 6 bases and the J segment 4 bases; nucleotides outside the gene matches: 5. The CDR3 has 14 amino acids. DNA for the CDR3: TGTGCCAGCAGCAGGACAGGGGGTGGCACTGAAGCTTTCTTT. Its protein is CASSRTGGGTEAFF.